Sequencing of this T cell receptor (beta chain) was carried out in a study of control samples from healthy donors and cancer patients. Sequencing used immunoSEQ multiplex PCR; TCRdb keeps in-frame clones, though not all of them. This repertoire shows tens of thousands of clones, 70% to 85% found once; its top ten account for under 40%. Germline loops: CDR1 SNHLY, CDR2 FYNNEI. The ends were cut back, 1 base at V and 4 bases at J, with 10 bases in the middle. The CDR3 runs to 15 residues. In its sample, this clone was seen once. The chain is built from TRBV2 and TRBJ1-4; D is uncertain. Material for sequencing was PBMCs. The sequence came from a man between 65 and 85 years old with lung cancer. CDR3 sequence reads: CASSEGAALNEKLFF. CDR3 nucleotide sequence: TGTGCCAGCAGTGAAGGCGCAGCACTTAATGAAAAACTGTTTTTT.